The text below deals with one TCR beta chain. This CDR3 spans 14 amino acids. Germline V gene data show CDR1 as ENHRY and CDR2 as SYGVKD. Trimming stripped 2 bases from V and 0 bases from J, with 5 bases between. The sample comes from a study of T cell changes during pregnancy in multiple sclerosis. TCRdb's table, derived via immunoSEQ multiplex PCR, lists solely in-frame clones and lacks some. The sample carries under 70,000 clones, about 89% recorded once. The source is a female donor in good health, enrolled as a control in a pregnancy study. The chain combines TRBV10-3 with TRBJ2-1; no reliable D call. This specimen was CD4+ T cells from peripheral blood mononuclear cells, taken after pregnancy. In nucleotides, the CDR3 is TGTGCCATCAGTGAGACAGACTCCTACAATGAGCAGTTCTTC. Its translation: CAISETDSYNEQFF.